These 27 T cell receptor beta chains were sequenced from one sample in a study of T cell responses to AZD1222 COVID-19 vaccine. Only in-frame clones appear in the TCRdb table, and some are missing; sequencing was by immunoSEQ multiplex PCR. This table has about 140,000 clones, about nine tenths appearing once. The input for sequencing was peripheral blood, taken 28 days after the second AZD1222 dose. These receptors were obtained from an adult who received the AZD1222 COVID-19 vaccine.

The rearrangement joins TRBV6-5 to TRBJ2-7; the D is unclear. V was clipped by 6 bases and J by 0 bases, with 12 bases between them. CDR3 length: 14 residues. Germline CDR1 MNHEY, CDR2 SVGAGI. The CDR3 region has the DNA TGTGCCAGCAGCCACGACCCGAACTCCTACGAGCAGTACTTC. Its translation is CASSHDPNSYEQYF.

V is TRBV27 and J is TRBJ2-5, with 7 positions matching TRBD1. This CDR3 region has 15 residues. The germline V gene has CDR1 MNHEY and CDR2 SMNVEV (reference sequence). V dropped 3 bases and J dropped 1; count of bases not matched to a gene: 5. The CDR3, as DNA: TGTGCCAGCAGTTTCGAGGGACAGCCCCAAGAGACCCAGTACTTC. Translating it yields CASSFEGQPQETQYF.

The rearrangement uses TRBV25-1 and TRBJ2-7; D may be TRBD1 (5 bases). This CDR3 comprises 12 residues. Germline CDR1 is MGHDK and CDR2 is SYGVNS. V was cut by 9 bases and J by 2 bases, with 11 bases left in between. The DNA for the CDR3 is TGTGCCAGTGGTGACAGTGCCTACGAGCAGTACTTC. Protein: CASGDSAYEQYF.

This chain uses TRBV7-8 with TRBJ2-1; 11 positions match TRBD2. Looked up from germline, CDR1 is SGHVS and CDR2 is FQNEAQ. V trimming: 6 bases; J trimming: 15 bases; junction bases outside the gene matches: 7. The CDR3 is made up of 12 amino acids. CDR3 region: CASSSLAGEMFF. The CDR3 bases are TGTGCCAGCAGTTCACTAGCGGGAGAGATGTTCTTC.

This chain connects TRBV7-2 to TRBJ2-1; D unresolved. This CDR3 comprises 14 residues. The germline V gene has CDR1 SGHTA and CDR2 FQGNSA. V was shortened by 4 bases and J by 6 bases, with 13 bases between the two germline ends. CDR3 in amino acids: CASSSTASPNEQFF. The CDR3 DNA reads as TGTGCCAGCAGCTCTACGGCCTCACCCAATGAGCAGTTCTTC. The variable domain in full, completed from reference TRBV7-2 and TRBJ2-1, reads GAGVSQSPSNKVTEKGKDVELRCDPISGHTALYWYRQSLGQGLEFLIYFQGNSAPDKSGLPSDRFSAERTGGSVSTLTIQRTQQEDSAVYLCASSSTASPNEQFFGPGTRLTVL.

The chain joins TRBV28 to TRBJ1-1; possibly TRBD1 for D (5 bases). V lost 10 bases and J 1 base, leaving 19 bases between the germline ends. The length of the CDR3 is 15 residues. Germline V lookup: CDR1 MDHEN, CDR2 SYDVKM. CDR3 in DNA: TGTGCCACCATATTGGGGGTACGCCGGAACACTGAAGCTTTCTTT. Translated, it gives CATILGVRRNTEAFF.

The V gene is TRBV18, the J gene TRBJ2-7; no firm D call. The V and J ends lost 2 bases and 0 bases respectively, with 5 bases between them. The CDR3 has 13 residues. Germline-derived CDR1 and CDR2 are KGHSH and LQKENI. The CDR3: CASSPGNSYEQYF. In nucleotides, the CDR3 is TGTGCCAGCTCACCAGGTAACTCCTACGAGCAGTACTTC.

The chain carries TRBV14 and TRBJ1-2; maybe TRBD1 (5 bases). The CDR3 has 13 residues. Germline CDR1 and CDR2: SGHDN and FVKESK. Trimming left V 3 bases short and J 6 bases short, with 11 bases between. The CDR3 reads CASSQSRVDGYTF. The CDR3 DNA follows: TGTGCCAGCAGCCAGTCCAGGGTAGATGGCTACACCTTC.

V usage is TRBV6-6 and J usage is TRBJ1-5; D ambiguous. Germline CDR1 MNHNY, CDR2 SVGAGI (reference sequence). This CDR3 spans 11 amino acids. V lost 5 bases and J 4 bases, leaving 3 bases between the germline ends. The CDR3 coding sequence is TGTGCCAGCAGTATGAATCAGCCCCAGCATTTT. Translation gives CASSMNQPQHF.

The chain uses TRBV18 and TRBJ2-7; D may correspond to TRBD1 or TRBD2 (5 bases each). Germline V gives CDR1 KGHSH, CDR2 LQKENI. V lost 4 bases to trimming and J lost 3 bases, with 13 bases between them. This CDR3 has 14 residues. The CDR3 DNA follows: TGTGCCAGCTCACTCGAAGAGGGGCTCTACGAGCAGTACTTC. It codes for CASSLEEGLYEQYF.

The V gene is TRBV6-5, the J gene TRBJ1-5; TRBD1 matches at 9 bases. This CDR3 contains 15 residues. Germline CDR1 reads MNHEY; CDR2 reads SVGAGI. Trimming removed 5 bases from V and 5 bases from J; junction bases left unmatched: 7. CDR3 nucleotide sequence: TGTGCCAGCAGTATTACAGGGGGCAGGGATCAGCCCCAGCATTTT. This encodes CASSITGGRDQPQHF.

This chain uses TRBV21-1 with TRBJ1-2. TRBV21-1 is tagged as a pseudogene. The CDR3 totals 15 residues. CDR3 sequence: CASSKIGGYGYGYTF. CDR3 sequence (DNA): TGTGCCAGCAGCAAAATAGGGGGGTACGGCTATGGCTACACCTTC.

The CDR3 DNA reads TGTGCCAGCAGTGACCAGGACAGGGGCTACGAGCAGTACTTC. Translating gives CASSDQDRGYEQYF. The genes are TRBV2 and TRBJ2-7; 9 bases are a match to TRBD1. Germline CDR1 SNHLY, CDR2 FYNNEI. CDR3 length: 14 amino acids. V lost 3 bases, J lost 3 bases, and 3 bases stayed unmatched.

The rearrangement uses TRBV19 and TRBJ1-3; D is ambiguous. The length of the CDR3 is 13 residues. Germline assignment: CDR1 LNHDA and CDR2 SQIVND (reference sequence). V was trimmed by 6 bases and J by 4 bases, leaving 10 bases between them. The CDR3 spells CASRPSGGNTIYF. The CDR3 region has the DNA TGTGCCAGTAGACCGTCGGGGGGAAACACCATATATTTT.

The chain joins TRBV14 to TRBJ2-6; D remains ambiguous. Trimming took 4 bases from V and 0 from J, leaving 13 bases between them. Germline loops: CDR1 SGHDN, CDR2 FVKESK. The CDR3 length is 17 residues. CDR3 sequence: CASSPERASSGANVLTF. The CDR3 DNA reads TGTGCCAGCAGCCCTGAAAGAGCCAGCTCTGGGGCCAACGTCCTGACTTTC.

CDR3 DNA sequence: TGCGCCAGCAGCCAATATTCCGGGGGTGAAGCTTTCTTT. This sequence encodes CASSQYSGGEAFF. This chain joins TRBV4-3 and TRBJ1-1; perhaps TRBD1 as D (5 bases). V shed 2 bases and J shed 7 bases, with 11 bases lying between them. The germline CDR1 and CDR2 sequences are LGHNA and YSLEER. The CDR3 contains 13 residues.

V is TRBV3-1 (or the pseudogene TRBV3-2) and J is TRBJ2-5, with TRBD1 matching over 12 bases. V dropped 3 bases and J dropped 2; count of bases not matched to a gene: 7. The germline V gene has CDR1 LGHDT and CDR2 YNNKEL (reference sequence). The CDR3 covers 17 residues. CDR3: CASSQGQGAWSQETQYF. CDR3 bases: TGTGCCAGCAGCCAGGGACAGGGGGCTTGGAGTCAAGAGACCCAGTACTTC.

The CDR3 DNA reads as TGTGCCAGCAGCGGGCCGGGACTCAGAACAGATACGCAGTATTTT. This sequence encodes CASSGPGLRTDTQYF. J is TRBJ2-3 and V is TRBV11-2; tentatively, D is TRBD2 (6 bases). The CDR3 consists of 15 residues. From germline, CDR1 is SGHAT and CDR2 FQNNGV. V gave up 5 bases and J gave up 3 bases, with 15 bases separating them.

The CDR3 sequence: CASSLGLGFGSNQPQHF. The CDR3 nucleotides are TGTGCCAGCAGCTTAGGTCTGGGGTTCGGTAGCAATCAGCCCCAGCATTTT. J is TRBJ1-5 and V is TRBV7-8; D is unresolved. V was pared by 1 base and J by 0 bases, with 13 bases between. The germline V gene has CDR1 SGHVS and CDR2 FQNEAQ. The CDR3 is made up of 17 amino acids.

Points on this clone: Other nucleotide sequences in the sample specify the same CDR3. The chain couples TRBV18 to TRBJ2-5; D not certain. CDR1 KGHSH and CDR2 LQKENI come from the germline V gene. V was clipped by 2 bases and J by 5 bases, with 3 bases between them. The CDR3 extends over 11 amino acids. CDR3: CASSPEETQYF. In nucleotides, the CDR3 is TGTGCCAGCTCACCAGAGGAGACCCAGTACTTC.

The CDR3 loop is CASSPMDSSNQPQHF. CDR3 nucleotide sequence: TGTGCCAGCAGCCCTATGGACAGTAGCAATCAGCCCCAGCATTTT. This chain links TRBV5-5 with TRBJ1-5; TRBD1 is a possible D gene (6 bases). The V gene lost 4 bases and the J gene lost 0 bases, with 11 bases spanning the gap. The CDR3 extends over 15 amino acids. Germline assignment: CDR1 SGHKS and CDR2 YYEKEE (reference sequence).

This rearrangement joins TRBV5-4 to TRBJ2-7, with TRBD2 matching over 10 bases. Germline CDR1 SGHNT, CDR2 YYREEE (reference sequence). This CDR3 has 12 residues. V lost 6 bases to trimming and J lost 6 bases; unmatched junction nucleotides: 3. The CDR3 protein is CASTGLAAEQYF. In nucleotides, the CDR3 is TGTGCCAGCACCGGACTAGCGGCCGAGCAGTACTTC.

The chain links TRBV5-8 to TRBJ1-5; D remains ambiguous. The V and J ends lost 0 bases and 15 bases respectively, with 13 bases between them. From germline, CDR1 is SGHTS and CDR2 YDEGEE. The CDR3 consists of 12 residues. CDR3 region: CASSLVGSPGHF. The CDR3 bases are TGTGCCAGCAGCTTGGTCGGCAGCCCGGGGCATTTT. The full variable domain, with the rest looked up from reference TRBV5-8 and TRBJ1-5, is EAGVTQSPTHLIKTRGQQATLRCSPISGHTSVYWYQQALGLGLQFLLWYDEGEERNRGNFPPRFSGRQFPNYSSELNVNALELEDSALYLCASSLVGSPGHFGDGTRLSIL.

The chain uses TRBV7-8 and TRBJ2-1; D is perhaps TRBD2 (6 bases). The CDR3 runs to 18 residues. Germline CDR1 SGHVS, CDR2 FQNEAQ. Trimming cost V 4 bases and J 0 bases, with 19 bases left between them. Here the CDR3 DNA reads TGTGCCAGCAGCTCCCGGGACCTAGCGTCGAGCTCCTACAATGAGCAGTTCTTC. It encodes CASSSRDLASSSYNEQFF.

V and J are TRBV30 and TRBJ1-3; TRBD1 agrees at 8 bases. This CDR3 has 14 residues. From germline, CDR1 is GTSNPN and CDR2 SVGIG (reference sequence). After removal of 3 bases from V and 5 bases from J, the junction contained 6 bases not matched to a gene. CDR3 in amino acids: CAWRVQGARNTIYF. DNA for the CDR3: TGTGCCTGGAGGGTTCAGGGGGCACGAAACACCATATATTTT.

This chain links TRBV14 with TRBJ1-2; D remains unclear. The CDR3 is made up of 14 amino acids. Trimming cost V 0 bases and J 7 bases, with 12 bases left between them. Germline V gene sequence: CDR1 SGHDN, CDR2 FVKESK. The CDR3 sequence is CASSQDLGSSGYTF. CDR3 nucleotide sequence: TGTGCCAGCAGCCAAGATCTCGGTAGTAGTGGCTACACCTTC.

V usage is TRBV6-1 and J usage is TRBJ1-5; TRBD1 might be the D (5 bases). V shed 3 bases and J shed 7 bases, with 10 bases lying between them. CDR1 is MNHNS, CDR2 SASEGT, per germline. The CDR3 extends over 13 amino acids. The CDR3 coding sequence is TGTGCCAGCAGTGATGCAGGGAACCAGCCCCAGCATTTT. It codes for CASSDAGNQPQHF.